This T cell receptor (beta chain) was profiled in a study of early T cells in non-severe SARS-CoV-2 infection. Study at large: Unpaired chains resulted from sequencing bulk RNA of unsorted whole blood. Study-level findings and limits: VDJdb matches were skewed toward anti-spike CD8 T cell responses.

As for this clonotype: The antigen remains unidentified.

The library protocol tagged individual cDNA molecules with unique molecular identifiers. TCRdb recomputed calls from the 5' RACE reads with MiXCR, one row per CDR3 protein. The profile covers around 52,000 distinct CDR3 sequences, with 6.2% appearing a single time and around 4% taken by the ten largest. Material: whole blood. This receptor was taken from an adult who was a healthcare worker with PCR-confirmed SARS-CoV-2 infection or an uninfected control (not recorded which).

The CDR3 here is CASSSVGRQSLYNEQFF. The CDR3 region has the DNA TGTGCCAGCAGCTCCGTTGGTCGACAGAGCCTCTACAATGAGCAGTTCTTC. V usage is TRBV4-2 and J usage is TRBJ2-1; the D gene is possibly TRBD1 (5 bases). V was shortened by 5 bases and J by 3 bases, with 20 bases between the two germline ends. The CDR3 length is 17 residues. In germline, CDR1 is LGHNA, CDR2 YNFKEQ.